This T cell receptor beta chain was sequenced for a study of response to subunit inactivated influenza vaccine. TCRdb fed the RT-PCR reads into MiXCR, producing one record per CDR3 protein. This sample has under 850,000 distinct CDR3 sequences, with 18% found just once. Germline V gene sequence: CDR1 DFQATT, CDR2 SNEGSKA (reference sequence). Trimming took 4 bases from V and 4 from J; bases not matched to a gene: 2. This CDR3 comprises 13 residues. In this sample, this clonotype turned up a few times. The sequences come from PBMCs from blood, collected around 5 days after vaccination. This receptor was taken from a man aged 45-65 years who received an inactivated influenza vaccine. The V call is TRBV20-1, the J call TRBJ2-7; 12 nucleotides agree with TRBD1. The CDR3 loop reads CSAKGQGAYEQYF. The CDR3 region has the DNA TGCAGTGCTAAGGGACAGGGGGCTTACGAGCAGTACTTC.